What follows are 16 T cell receptor beta chains derived from one specimen sequenced in a study of blood T cell repertoires in COVID-19. Sequencing was performed with immunoSEQ multiplex PCR; in TCRdb, only in-frame clones are kept and a portion is missing. The profile shows approximately 140,000 clones, roughly 86% of them singletons. Sequencing input: peripheral blood. The receptor source for this set is a human donor in a cohort sampled during active COVID-19.

This chain links TRBV6-5 with TRBJ2-5, with 7 nucleotides matching TRBD2. The CDR3 loop spans 13 amino acids. Germline values: CDR1 MNHEY, CDR2 SVGAGI. V lost 9 bases to trimming and J lost 5 bases; unmatched junction nucleotides: 9. As DNA, the CDR3 is TGTGCCAGTTCTCGCGGGAGAGGGGAGACCCAGTACTTC. Translated, it gives CASSRGRGETQYF.

The rearrangement joins TRBV5-8 to TRBJ2-1; D is perhaps TRBD1 (6 bases). Trimming removed 0 bases at V and 4 bases at J, with 14 bases between. CDR3 length: 16 amino acids. CDR1 SGHTS and CDR2 YDEGEE come from the germline V gene. The CDR3: CASSLVMAGAYNEQFF. CDR3 DNA sequence: TGTGCCAGCAGCTTGGTGATGGCAGGGGCATACAATGAGCAGTTCTTC.

This clone was seen a single time. The rearrangement links TRBV6-6 to TRBJ1-6; D might be TRBD1 (6 bases). Trimming cost V 0 bases and J 10 bases, with 13 bases left between them. Per the germline V gene, CDR1 is MNHNY and CDR2 is SVGAGI (reference sequence). The CDR3 is made up of 15 amino acids. CDR3 amino acids: CASSYSNRDGSPLHF. The CDR3 DNA is TGTGCCAGCAGTTACTCGAACAGGGACGGCTCACCCCTCCACTTT.

The gene calls are TRBV14 and TRBJ1-4, with 11 bases identical to TRBD1. CDR1 and CDR2 (germline): SGHDN, FVKESK. This CDR3 spans 16 amino acids. With 2 bases clipped from V and 7 bases from J, the junction kept 6 bases outside the gene matches. Written as DNA, the CDR3 is TGTGCCAGCAGCCAACCTACCGGGACAGGGGGTGAAAAACTGTTTTTT. It translates to CASSQPTGTGGEKLFF.

This clone was seen a few times. The gene calls are TRBV9 and TRBJ2-7; 8 bases agree with TRBD2. The germline V gene has CDR1 SGDLS and CDR2 YYNGEE. The CDR3 spans 14 residues. The ends lost 0 bases at V and 3 bases at J; junction bases unmatched: 2. DNA of the CDR3: TGTGCCAGCAGCGTAGGGCTAGCGGGCTACGAGCAGTACTTC. It codes for CASSVGLAGYEQYF. Variable domain in full (rest from reference TRBV9 and TRBJ2-7): DSGVTQTPKHLITATGQRVTLRCSPRSGDLSVYWYQQSLDQGLQFLIQYYNGEERAKGNILERFSAQQFPDLHSELNLSSLELGDSALYFCASSVGLAGYEQYFGPGTRLTVT.

This clone was detected once. The chain links TRBV2 to TRBJ2-3, with TRBD1 matching 9 bases. Per germline, CDR1 SNHLY and CDR2 FYNNEI. V dropped 7 bases and J dropped 3; count of bases not matched to a gene: 2. The CDR3 covers 13 residues. DNA of the CDR3: TGTGCCAGCACCGGACAGGGGACAGATACGCAGTATTTT. This encodes CASTGQGTDTQYF.

The V and J genes are TRBV7-2 and TRBJ2-1; D is ambiguous. The V end lost 5 bases, the J end lost 6 bases, and 11 bases lay between the germline ends. Germline V gene data show CDR1 as SGHTA and CDR2 as FQGNSA. The CDR3 totals 13 residues. The CDR3 here is CASSPPVGNEQFF. The DNA for the CDR3 is TGTGCCAGCAGCCCCCCCGTCGGCAATGAGCAGTTCTTC.

This rearrangement joins TRBV10-1 to TRBJ2-3; 8 bases map to TRBD1. V trimming: 6 bases; J trimming: 7 bases; junction bases outside the gene matches: 9. The germline V gene encodes CDR1 WNHNN and CDR2 SYGVQD (reference sequence). The CDR3 extends over 14 amino acids. CDR3: CASRAGTGPNTQYF. CDR3 coding DNA: TGCGCCAGCAGGGCCGGGACAGGCCCAAATACGCAGTATTTT.

The V and J genes are TRBV28 and TRBJ1-2; D possibly corresponds to TRBD1 (5 bases). From germline, CDR1 is MDHEN and CDR2 SYDVKM. Trimming took off 5 bases at V and 4 bases at J, with 26 bases between the two ends. The CDR3 length is 18 residues. CDR3 in DNA: TGTGCCAGCAGTGAACCCCTAGGCAGGGCCCAGAGCCCCTATGGCTACACCTTC. Translating it yields CASSEPLGRAQSPYGYTF.

The chain carries TRBV10-3 and TRBJ2-5; D possibly corresponds to TRBD1 (5 bases). The CDR3 covers 15 residues. The V gene's germline CDR1 is ENHRY and CDR2 SYGVKD. V lost 0 bases and J 5 bases, leaving 13 bases between the germline ends. The CDR3 is CAISESAGRRETQYF. The CDR3 nucleotides are TGTGCCATCAGTGAGTCGGCAGGGCGGCGGGAGACCCAGTACTTC.

V gene TRBV4-2 combines with J gene TRBJ2-7; TRBD2 matches at 10 bases. The J segment lost 1 base and the V segment lost 4 bases, leaving 7 bases of the junction unmatched. Germline V gene data show CDR1 as LGHNA and CDR2 as YNFKEQ. CDR3 length: 16 residues. Written as DNA, the CDR3 is TGTGCCAGCAGCCTTGGACTAGCGGAGGGGTCCTACGAGCAGTACTTC. Its translation: CASSLGLAEGSYEQYF.

The CDR3 loop reads CASTRDSRNQPQHF. CDR3 in DNA: TGTGCCAGCACCCGGGACAGCAGAAATCAGCCCCAGCATTTT. This sequence joins TRBV28 and TRBJ1-5, with 7 bases that match TRBD1. CDR1 and CDR2 from the germline V gene are MDHEN and SYDVKM. V lost 7 bases to trimming and J lost 4 bases; unmatched junction nucleotides: 7. CDR3 length: 14 amino acids.

This clone was seen just once. The CDR3 region is CASSQGQGGGNIQYF. As DNA, the CDR3 is TGTGCCAGCAGCCAGGGACAGGGTGGCGGAAACATTCAGTACTTC. J is TRBJ2-4 and V is TRBV9; 9 nucleotides line up with TRBD1. The CDR3 runs to 15 residues. V gave up 4 bases and J gave up 6 bases; unmatched junction bases: 8. The germline CDR1 and CDR2 sequences are SGDLS and YYNGEE.

The CDR3 spells CASSQTPNTEAFF. The CDR3 bases are TGTGCCAGCAGTCAGACACCGAACACTGAAGCTTTCTTT. The rearrangement links TRBV12-3 or TRBV12-4 to TRBJ1-1; unclear D gene. Deletions cut 5 bases from V and 1 base from J, with 8 bases between. This CDR3 comprises 13 residues.

This chain links TRBV24-1 with TRBJ2-1; D ambiguous. Trimming removed 1 base at V and 6 bases at J, with 12 bases between. CDR3 size: 15 residues. Germline CDR1 KGHDR, CDR2 SFDVKD. CDR3 nucleotide sequence: TGTGCCACCAGTGATTTTAGTGTTCAGGTCAATGAGCAGTTCTTC. Residues: CATSDFSVQVNEQFF.

The J gene is TRBJ2-3, the V gene TRBV2; 8 bases match TRBD2. V was pared by 6 bases and J by 0 bases, with 8 bases of the junction left unmatched. CDR3 length: 16 residues. Germline-derived CDR1 and CDR2 are SNHLY and FYNNEI. CDR3 region: CASSRRTSQSTDTQYF. The CDR3 DNA reads as TGTGCCAGCAGCCGACGGACTAGCCAAAGCACAGATACGCAGTATTTT.